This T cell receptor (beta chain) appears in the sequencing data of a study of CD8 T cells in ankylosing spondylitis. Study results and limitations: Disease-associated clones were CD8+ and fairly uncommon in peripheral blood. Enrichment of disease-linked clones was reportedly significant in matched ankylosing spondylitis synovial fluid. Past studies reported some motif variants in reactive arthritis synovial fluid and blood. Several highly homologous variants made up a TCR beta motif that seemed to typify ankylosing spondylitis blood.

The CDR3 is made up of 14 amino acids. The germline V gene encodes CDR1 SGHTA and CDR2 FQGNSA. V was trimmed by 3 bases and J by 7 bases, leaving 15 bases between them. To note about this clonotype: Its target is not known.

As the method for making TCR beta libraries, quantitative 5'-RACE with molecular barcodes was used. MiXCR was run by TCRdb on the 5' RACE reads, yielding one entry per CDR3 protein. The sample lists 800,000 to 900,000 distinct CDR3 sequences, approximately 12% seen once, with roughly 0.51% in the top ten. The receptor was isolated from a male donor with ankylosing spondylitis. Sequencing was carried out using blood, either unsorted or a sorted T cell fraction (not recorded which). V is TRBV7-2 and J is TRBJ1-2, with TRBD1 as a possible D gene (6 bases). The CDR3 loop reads CASSFKTGNCGYTF. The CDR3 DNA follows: TGTGCCAGCAGCTTTAAGACAGGAAATTGTGGCTACACCTTC.